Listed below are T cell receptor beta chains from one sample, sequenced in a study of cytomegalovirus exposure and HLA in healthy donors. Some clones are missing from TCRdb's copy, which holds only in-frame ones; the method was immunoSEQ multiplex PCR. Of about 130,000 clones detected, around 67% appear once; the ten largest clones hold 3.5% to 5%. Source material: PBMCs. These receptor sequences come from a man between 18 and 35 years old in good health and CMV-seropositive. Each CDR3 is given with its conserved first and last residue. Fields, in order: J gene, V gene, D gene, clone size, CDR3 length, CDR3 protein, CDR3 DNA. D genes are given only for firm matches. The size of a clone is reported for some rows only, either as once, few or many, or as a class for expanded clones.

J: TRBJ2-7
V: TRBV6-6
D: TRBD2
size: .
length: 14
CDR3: CASGPSLRGNEQYF
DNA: TGTGCCAGCGGACCCTCGCTGCGGGGGAACGAGCAGTACTTC

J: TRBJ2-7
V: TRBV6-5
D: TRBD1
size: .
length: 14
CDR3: CASSGTGVMVEQYF
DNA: TGTGCCAGCAGCGGAACAGGGGTAATGGTCGAGCAGTACTTC

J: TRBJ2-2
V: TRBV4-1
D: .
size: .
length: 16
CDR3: CASSQVAGTDTGELFF
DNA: TGCGCCAGCAGCCAAGTGGCAGGGACTGACACCGGGGAGCTGTTTTTT

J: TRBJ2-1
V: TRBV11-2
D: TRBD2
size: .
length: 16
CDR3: CASSLAGTSSYNEQFF
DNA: TGTGCCAGCAGCTTAGCTGGGACTAGCAGCTACAATGAGCAGTTCTTC

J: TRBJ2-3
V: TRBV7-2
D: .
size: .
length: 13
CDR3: CASSQGGGNTQYF
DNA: TGTGCCAGCAGCCAGGGGGGCGGGAATACGCAGTATTTT

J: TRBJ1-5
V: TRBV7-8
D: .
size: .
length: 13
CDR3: CASSLGPNQPQHF
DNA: TGTGCCAGCAGCTTAGGTCCGAATCAGCCCCAGCATTTT

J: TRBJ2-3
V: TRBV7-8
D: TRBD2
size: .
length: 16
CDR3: CASSLGLAGVSDTQYF
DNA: TGTGCCAGCAGCTTAGGGCTAGCGGGAGTTTCCGATACGCAGTATTTT

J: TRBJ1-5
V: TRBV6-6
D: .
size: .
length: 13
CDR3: CASRPEAYQPQHF
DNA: TGTGCCAGCAGACCCGAGGCCTATCAGCCCCAGCATTTT

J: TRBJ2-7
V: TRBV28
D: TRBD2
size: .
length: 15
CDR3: CASSPGSGGVYEQYF
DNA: TGTGCCAGCAGTCCGGGGAGCGGGGGGGTATACGAGCAGTACTTC

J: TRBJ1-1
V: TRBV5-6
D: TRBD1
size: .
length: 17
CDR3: CASSLDRGRDPYTEAFF
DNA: TGTGCCAGCAGCTTAGACAGGGGGCGCGATCCATACACTGAAGCTTTCTTT

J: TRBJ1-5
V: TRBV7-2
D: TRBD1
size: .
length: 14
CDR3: CASSLVQGTQPQHF
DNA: TGTGCCAGCAGCTTAGTACAGGGGACTCAGCCCCAGCATTTT

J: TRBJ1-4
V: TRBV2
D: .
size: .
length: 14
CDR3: CASSEAPLFVKLFF
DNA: TGTGCCAGCAGTGAAGCTCCCCTTTTTGTGAAACTGTTTTTT

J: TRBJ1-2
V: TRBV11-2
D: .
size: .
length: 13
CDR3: CASSLLGARGYTF
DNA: TGTGCCAGCAGCCTCTTGGGGGCAAGGGGCTACACCTTC

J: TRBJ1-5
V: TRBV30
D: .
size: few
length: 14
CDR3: CAWSPEGVEQPQHF
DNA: TGTGCCTGGAGTCCCGAGGGGGTTGAACAGCCCCAGCATTTT

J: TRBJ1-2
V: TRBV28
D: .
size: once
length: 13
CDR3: CASSSGISFDYTF
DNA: TGTGCCAGCAGCTCAGGGATTTCGTTCGACTACACCTTC

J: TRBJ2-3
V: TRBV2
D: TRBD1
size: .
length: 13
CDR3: CATRTGVADTQYF
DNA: TGTGCCACCCGGACAGGGGTTGCAGATACGCAGTATTTT

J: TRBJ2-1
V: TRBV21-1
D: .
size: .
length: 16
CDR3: CARGLAGHSPYNEQFF
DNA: TGTGCCAGGGGACTAGCGGGCCATTCCCCCTACAATGAGCAGTTCTTC

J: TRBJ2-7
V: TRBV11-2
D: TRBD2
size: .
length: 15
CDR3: CASSSTPGGAYEQYF
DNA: TGTGCCAGCAGCTCGACCCCCGGGGGGGCCTACGAGCAGTACTTC

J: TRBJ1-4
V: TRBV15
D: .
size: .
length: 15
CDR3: CATTPVGRPNEKLFF
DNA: TGTGCCACCACGCCGGTGGGGCGGCCTAATGAAAAACTGTTTTTT

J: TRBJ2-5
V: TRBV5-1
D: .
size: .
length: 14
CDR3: CASSNARGAKTQYF
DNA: TGCGCCAGCAGCAACGCCCGGGGGGCGAAGACCCAGTACTTC

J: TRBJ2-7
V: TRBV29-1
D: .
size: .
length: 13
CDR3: CSVAPPSSYEQYF
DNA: TGCAGCGTCGCCCCCCCCAGCTCCTACGAGCAGTACTTC

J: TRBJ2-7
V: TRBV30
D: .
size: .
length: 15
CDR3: CAWSDGVYGGYEQYF
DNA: TGTGCCTGGAGTGATGGAGTTTATGGCGGATACGAGCAGTACTTC

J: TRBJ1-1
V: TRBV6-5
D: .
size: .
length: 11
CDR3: CASSNGGEAFF
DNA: TGTGCCAGCAGCAACGGGGGAGAAGCTTTCTTT

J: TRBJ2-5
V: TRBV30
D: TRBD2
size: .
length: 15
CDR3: CAWSKRGSVVETQYF
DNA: TGTGCCTGGAGTAAGCGGGGGTCGGTGGTAGAGACCCAGTACTTC

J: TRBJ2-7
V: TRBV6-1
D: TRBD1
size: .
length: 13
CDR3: CASYNRGSYEQYF
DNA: TGTGCCAGCTACAACAGGGGCTCCTACGAGCAGTACTTC

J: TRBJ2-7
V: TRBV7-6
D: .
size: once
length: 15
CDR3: CASSMTSQGLYEQYF
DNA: TGTGCCAGCAGCATGACTTCACAGGGCCTGTACGAGCAGTACTTC

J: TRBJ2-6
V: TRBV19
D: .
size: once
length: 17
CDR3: CASSMLQGGSGANVLTF
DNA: TGTGCCAGTAGTATGCTGCAGGGCGGCTCTGGGGCCAACGTCCTGACTTTC

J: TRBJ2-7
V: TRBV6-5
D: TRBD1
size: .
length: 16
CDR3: CASSYTTPGQGYEQYF
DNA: TGTGCCAGCAGTTACACTACACCGGGACAGGGGTACGAGCAGTACTTC

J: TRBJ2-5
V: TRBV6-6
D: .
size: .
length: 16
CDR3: CASSYSPGQYQETQYF
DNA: TGTGCCAGCAGTTACTCGCCTGGCCAATACCAAGAGACCCAGTACTTC

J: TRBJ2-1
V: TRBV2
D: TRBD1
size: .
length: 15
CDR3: CASSEVGTGGNEQFF
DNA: TGTGCCAGCAGTGAAGTGGGGACAGGGGGAAATGAGCAGTTCTTC

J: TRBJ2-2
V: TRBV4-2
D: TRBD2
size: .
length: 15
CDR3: CASSPWDYNTGELFF
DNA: TGTGCCAGCAGCCCTTGGGACTACAACACCGGGGAGCTGTTTTTT